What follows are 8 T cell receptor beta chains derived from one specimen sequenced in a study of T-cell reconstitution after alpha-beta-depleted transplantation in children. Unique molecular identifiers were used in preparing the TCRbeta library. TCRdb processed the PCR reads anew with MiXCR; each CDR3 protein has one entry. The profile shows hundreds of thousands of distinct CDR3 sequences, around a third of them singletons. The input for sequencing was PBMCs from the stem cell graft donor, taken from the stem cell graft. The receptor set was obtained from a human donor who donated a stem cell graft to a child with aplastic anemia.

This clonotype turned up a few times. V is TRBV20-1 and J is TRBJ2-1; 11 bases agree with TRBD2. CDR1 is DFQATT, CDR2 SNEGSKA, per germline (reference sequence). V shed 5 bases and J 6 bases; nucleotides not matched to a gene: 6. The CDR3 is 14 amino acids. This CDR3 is CSAWTSGRGNEQFF. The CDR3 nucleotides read TGCAGTGCTTGGACTAGCGGGCGCGGCAATGAGCAGTTCTTC.

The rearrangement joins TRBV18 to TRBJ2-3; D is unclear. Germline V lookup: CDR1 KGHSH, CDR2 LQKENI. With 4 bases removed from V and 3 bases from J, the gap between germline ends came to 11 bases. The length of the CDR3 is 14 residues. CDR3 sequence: CASSLDLMTDTQYF. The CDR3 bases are TGTGCCAGCTCACTCGATCTGATGACAGATACGCAGTATTTT. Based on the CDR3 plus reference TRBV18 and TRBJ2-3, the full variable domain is NAGVMQNPRHLVRRRGQEARLRCSPMKGHSHVYWYRQLPEEGLKFMVYLQKENIIDESGMPKERFSAEFPKEGPSILRIQQVVRGDSAAYFCASSLDLMTDTQYFGPGTRLTVL.

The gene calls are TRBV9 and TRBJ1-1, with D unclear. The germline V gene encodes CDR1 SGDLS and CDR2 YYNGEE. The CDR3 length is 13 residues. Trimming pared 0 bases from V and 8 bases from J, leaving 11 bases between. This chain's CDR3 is CASSVASGREAFF. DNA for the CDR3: TGTGCCAGCAGCGTAGCTTCTGGGAGAGAAGCTTTCTTT. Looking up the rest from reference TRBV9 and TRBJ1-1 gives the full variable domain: DSGVTQTPKHLITATGQRVTLRCSPRSGDLSVYWYQQSLDQGLQFLIQYYNGEERAKGNILERFSAQQFPDLHSELNLSSLELGDSALYFCASSVASGREAFFGQGTRLTVV.

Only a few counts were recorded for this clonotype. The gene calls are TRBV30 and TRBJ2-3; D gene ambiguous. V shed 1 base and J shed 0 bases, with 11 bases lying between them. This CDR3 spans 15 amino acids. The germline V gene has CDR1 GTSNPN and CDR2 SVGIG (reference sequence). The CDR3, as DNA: TGTGCCTGGAGTGGGCCAGTTCTCAGCACAGATACGCAGTATTTT. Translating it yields CAWSGPVLSTDTQYF.

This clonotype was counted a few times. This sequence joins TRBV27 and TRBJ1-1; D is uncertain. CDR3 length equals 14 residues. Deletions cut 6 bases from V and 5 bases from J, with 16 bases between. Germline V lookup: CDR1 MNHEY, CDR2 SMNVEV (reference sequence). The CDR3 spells CASRAGPPRTEAFF. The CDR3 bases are TGTGCCAGCAGGGCAGGACCGCCGAGAACTGAAGCTTTCTTT.

The chain's CDR3 is CASSYSSVTSGNTIYF. CDR3 sequence (DNA): TGTGCCAGCAGTTACTCGTCCGTGACCTCTGGAAACACCATATATTTT. The chain couples TRBV6-5 to TRBJ1-3, with D hard to call. V gave up 0 bases and J gave up 0 bases, with 9 bases separating them. The CDR3 runs 16 residues. The V gene's germline CDR1 is MNHEY and CDR2 SVGAGI.

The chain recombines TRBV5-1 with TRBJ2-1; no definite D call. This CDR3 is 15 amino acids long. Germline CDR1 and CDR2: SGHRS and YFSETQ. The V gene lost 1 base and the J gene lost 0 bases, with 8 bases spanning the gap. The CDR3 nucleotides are TGCGCCAGCAGCTTGCAAATGAGCTCCTACAATGAGCAGTTCTTC. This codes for CASSLQMSSYNEQFF.

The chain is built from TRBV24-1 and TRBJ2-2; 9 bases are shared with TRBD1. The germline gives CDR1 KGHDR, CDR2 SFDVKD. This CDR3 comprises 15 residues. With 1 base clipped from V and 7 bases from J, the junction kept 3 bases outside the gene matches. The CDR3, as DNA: TGTGCCACCAGTGATTTACAGGGGGCTGACGGGGAGCTGTTTTTT. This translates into CATSDLQGADGELFF.